The 32 T cell receptor beta chains in this list originate from one sample, sequenced in a study of blood T cells in healthy people across ages. Alongside a J-beta primer mix, a sample-barcoded 5' primer served in a second PCR lasting roughly 6 to 11 cycles. One entry per CDR3 protein, called by TCRdb with MiXCR from the 5' RACE reads. The table lists about 680,000 distinct CDR3 sequences, 45% to 50% of them singletons. Material for sequencing was blood. The receptor source for this set is a woman in her sixties in good health.

This clonotype was detected a few times. CDR3 sequence reads: CASSRRTGGFSASPLHF. The CDR3 DNA reads TGTGCCAGTTCTAGAAGGACAGGGGGGTTTTCAGCATCACCCCTCCACTTT. The rearrangement joins TRBV7-9 to TRBJ1-6; 10 bases are a match to TRBD1. The germline V gene has CDR1 SEHNR and CDR2 FQNEAQ (reference sequence). This CDR3 contains 17 residues. The V and J ends lost 9 bases and 10 bases, in that order; junction bases with no gene match: 18.

The gene calls are TRBV5-1 and TRBJ1-2, with D possibly TRBD1 on 6 matching bases. Trimming took off 6 bases at V and 7 bases at J, with 19 bases between the two ends. CDR1 is SGHRS, CDR2 YFSETQ, per germline. The CDR3 has 14 residues. The CDR3 here is CASKGDRLGCGYTF. CDR3 nucleotide sequence: TGCGCCAGCAAAGGTGACAGGCTAGGCTGTGGCTACACCTTC.

This clonotype came up a few times. The chain joins TRBV9 to TRBJ2-6, with TRBD1 identical over 7 bases. CDR3 length: 18 amino acids. The germline gives CDR1 SGDLS, CDR2 YYNGEE. The V gene end was trimmed by 0 bases and the J gene end by 0 bases; junction bases not matched to a gene: 6. The chain's CDR3 is CASSVVGTALSGANVLTF. The CDR3 region has the DNA TGTGCCAGCAGCGTAGTAGGGACAGCCCTCTCTGGGGCCAACGTCCTGACTTTC.

The chain joins TRBV6-4 to TRBJ2-2, with D perhaps matching TRBD2 (6 bases). Trimming stripped 6 bases from V and 5 bases from J, with 13 bases between. The germline CDR1 and CDR2 sequences are MRHNA and SNTAGT. CDR3 length: 14 amino acids. This chain's CDR3 is CASSQIRETGELFF. DNA of the CDR3: TGTGCCAGCAGCCAAATCCGGGAGACCGGGGAGCTGTTTTTT.

The chain recombines TRBV7-2 with TRBJ1-2; a possible D gene is TRBD1 (5 bases). CDR1 SGHTA and CDR2 FQGNSA come from the germline V gene. The CDR3 runs to 13 residues. Trimming took off 6 bases at V and 3 bases at J, with 11 bases between the two ends. The chain's CDR3 is CASRLQGDYGYTF. The DNA of the CDR3 is TGTGCCAGCAGACTCCAGGGCGACTATGGCTACACCTTC.

This clonotype appeared many times. The chain has TRBV9 and TRBJ2-7; D not certain. Looked up from germline, CDR1 is SGDLS and CDR2 is YYNGEE. V was shortened by 3 bases and J by 3 bases, with 10 bases between the two germline ends. CDR3 length: 13 residues. This CDR3 reads CASSAPPFYEQYF. CDR3 nucleotides: TGTGCCAGCAGCGCCCCCCCATTCTACGAGCAGTACTTC.

This clonotype was seen repeatedly, ten times or more. The chain has TRBV7-9 and TRBJ1-2; 7 nucleotides line up with TRBD1. CDR3 length: 15 amino acids. Per the germline V gene, CDR1 is SEHNR and CDR2 is FQNEAQ (reference sequence). Losses at the gene ends were 3 bases for V and 6 bases for J; bases not matched to a gene: 10. Here the CDR3 reads CASSFQGQTNHGYTF. As DNA, the CDR3 is TGTGCCAGCAGCTTCCAGGGACAGACGAATCATGGCTACACCTTC.

V and J are TRBV7-2 and TRBJ2-3; the D gene is possibly TRBD2 (5 bases). Per germline, CDR1 SGHTA and CDR2 FQGNSA. V was shortened by 4 bases and J by 2 bases, with 10 bases between the two germline ends. The CDR3 is 14 residues long. The CDR3 loop reads CASSSLDSTDTQYF. In DNA, the CDR3 is TGTGCCAGCAGCTCCCTGGACTCCACAGATACGCAGTATTTT.

This clonotype was observed a few times. The CDR3 here is CSVGASGRKEYF. The CDR3 DNA reads as TGCAGCGTTGGGGCTAGCGGGAGGAAGGAGTACTTC. V gene TRBV29-1 combines with J gene TRBJ2-5, with 11 bases that match TRBD2. V trimming: 4 bases; J trimming: 12 bases; junction bases outside the gene matches: 7. Germline V gene lookup returns CDR1 SQVTM and CDR2 ANQGSEA. This CDR3 is built from 12 residues.

In this sample, this clonotype turned up a few times. An end of the junction does not agree with germline; a read error may underlie this. The chain joins TRBV29-1 to TRBJ1-2; TRBD1 might be the D (6 bases). This CDR3 is 14 amino acids long. Germline-derived CDR1 and CDR2 are SQVTM and ANQGSEA. This chain's CDR3 is CSVEGGQGIYGYTF. CDR3 DNA sequence: TGCAGCGTTGAAGGCGGGCAGGGGATCTATGGTTACACCTTC.

This clonotype occurred a few times. The chain couples TRBV4-3 to TRBJ2-6, with 8 bases aligning to TRBD1. In germline, CDR1 is LGHNA, CDR2 YSLEER. J lost 0 bases, V lost 0 bases, and 10 bases had no gene match. This CDR3 spans 20 amino acids. CDR3 nucleotide sequence: TGCGCCAGCAGCCAAGATATAGTAGGACAGGGTATCTCTGGGGCCAACGTCCTGACTTTC. This sequence encodes CASSQDIVGQGISGANVLTF.

The rearrangement links TRBV7-2 to TRBJ2-3; D is possibly TRBD1 or TRBD2 (5 bases each). Germline V gene sequence: CDR1 SGHTA, CDR2 FQGNSA. Trimming stripped 1 base from V and 0 bases from J, with 11 bases between. This CDR3 contains 16 residues. CDR3 nucleotides: TGTGCCAGCAGCTTAGTGGGGGTAGTGAGCACAGATACGCAGTATTTT. Protein sequence: CASSLVGVVSTDTQYF.

The V call is TRBV27, the J call TRBJ2-1; TRBD1 aligns across 8 bases. The V segment lost 6 bases and the J segment 4 bases; nucleotides outside the gene matches: 5. The CDR3 length is 14 residues. Germline V gives CDR1 MNHEY, CDR2 SMNVEV (reference sequence). CDR3 sequence (DNA): TGTGCCAGCAGAAGGACAGGGAATTACAATGAGCAGTTCTTC. Translating it yields CASRRTGNYNEQFF.

The table lists this clonotype with a count of one. The chain recombines TRBV5-1 with TRBJ1-1; a possible D gene is TRBD1 (5 bases). The germline CDR1 and CDR2 sequences are SGHRS and YFSETQ. Trimming stripped 4 bases from V and 0 bases from J, with 10 bases between. CDR3 length: 14 residues. The chain's CDR3 is CASSNGHLNTEAFF. The DNA for the CDR3 is TGCGCCAGCAGCAATGGACACTTGAACACTGAAGCTTTCTTT.

This clonotype was detected only a few times. J is TRBJ2-1 and V is TRBV29-1; weak D call: TRBD2 (7 bases). The V gene's germline CDR1 is SQVTM and CDR2 ANQGSEA. This CDR3 comprises 12 residues. Trimming pared 4 bases from V and 6 bases from J, leaving 10 bases between. The CDR3 region is CSVVRGANEQFF. Written as DNA, the CDR3 is TGCAGCGTTGTTCGGGGGGCCAATGAGCAGTTCTTC.

The chain combines TRBV20-1 with TRBJ1-2; D is undetermined. V was pared by 3 bases and J by 1 base, with 9 bases between. CDR3 length: 13 amino acids. The germline V gene has CDR1 DFQATT and CDR2 SNEGSKA (reference sequence). The CDR3 here is CSARDRYNYGYTF. The CDR3 DNA reads as TGCAGTGCTAGGGACCGGTATAACTATGGCTACACCTTC.

V gene TRBV7-2 combines with J gene TRBJ2-3; D remains unclear. The length of the CDR3 is 16 residues. Germline CDR1 reads SGHTA; CDR2 reads FQGNSA. Trimming took off 2 bases at V and 2 bases at J, with 14 bases between the two ends. CDR3 amino acids: CASSLHSDPDTDTQYF. CDR3 DNA: TGTGCCAGCAGCTTACACTCGGACCCGGACACAGATACGCAGTATTTT.

The rearrangement joins TRBV12-3 or TRBV12-4 to TRBJ2-3, with D unclear. The CDR3 totals 13 residues. Trimming removed 1 base from V and 2 bases from J, with 4 bases in between. The CDR3 nucleotides read TGTGCCAGCAGTTTAGGTCACACAGATACGCAGTATTTT. The encoded protein is CASSLGHTDTQYF.

The rearrangement uses TRBV6-2 or TRBV6-3 and TRBJ2-6; possibly TRBD1 for D (6 bases). This CDR3 comprises 17 residues. Trimming removed 5 bases from V and 5 bases from J, with 19 bases in between. Germline CDR1 and CDR2: MNHEY and SVGEGT. CDR3 region: CASSPTLTGFRANVLTF. CDR3 nucleotides: TGTGCCAGCAGTCCAACCCTTACAGGGTTTCGGGCCAACGTCCTGACTTTC.

This clonotype was seen a few times. J is TRBJ1-2 and V is TRBV12-3 or TRBV12-4, with D possibly matching TRBD1 (5 bases). The CDR3 covers 11 residues. The CDR3 is CAGRGRYGYTF. CDR3 nucleotides: TGTGCGGGGCGGGGCCGCTATGGCTACACCTTC.

The chain couples TRBV7-2 to TRBJ1-5, with D uncertain. Trimming took off 5 bases at V and 3 bases at J, with 5 bases between the two ends. The CDR3 runs to 12 residues. Germline assignment: CDR1 SGHTA and CDR2 FQGNSA. CDR3 sequence (DNA): TGTGCCAGCAGCGGTTACAATCAGCCCCAGCATTTT. Translation gives CASSGYNQPQHF. Looking up the rest from reference TRBV7-2 and TRBJ1-5 gives the full variable domain: GAGVSQSPSNKVTEKGKDVELRCDPISGHTALYWYRQSLGQGLEFLIYFQGNSAPDKSGLPSDRFSAERTGGSVSTLTIQRTQQEDSAVYLCASSGYNQPQHFGDGTRLSIL.

The rearrangement links TRBV5-1 to TRBJ1-1; no clear D gene. The germline V and J ends were trimmed by 3 bases and 0 bases, with 15 bases remaining between them. Germline loops: CDR1 SGHRS, CDR2 YFSETQ. The length of the CDR3 is 16 residues. The CDR3 here is CASSSAERIMNTEAFF. The DNA of the CDR3 is TGCGCCAGCAGCTCAGCGGAGCGCATCATGAACACTGAAGCTTTCTTT.

The chain combines TRBV7-6 with TRBJ2-3; the D gene is possibly TRBD2 (6 bases). The germline V gene has CDR1 SGHVS and CDR2 FNYEAQ. V shed 3 bases and J shed 4 bases, with 11 bases lying between them. This CDR3 spans 14 amino acids. CDR3 protein: CASSLAGISDTQYF. The DNA for the CDR3 is TGTGCCAGCAGCTTGGCGGGGATCTCAGATACGCAGTATTTT. The full variable domain, completed using reference TRBV7-6 and TRBJ2-3, is GAGVSQSPRYKVTKRGQDVALRCDPISGHVSLYWYRQALGQGPEFLTYFNYEAQQDKSGLPNDRFSAERPEGSISTLTIQRTEQRDSAMYRCASSLAGISDTQYFGPGTRLTVL.

This chain joins TRBV2 and TRBJ2-1; the match to TRBD2 covers 9 bases. The length of the CDR3 is 18 residues. Germline trimming cut 2 bases from V and 3 bases from J; bases unmatched to any gene: 11. Germline V gene data show CDR1 as SNHLY and CDR2 as FYNNEI. CDR3: CASSETGLAEGFYNEQFF. As DNA, the CDR3 is TGTGCCAGCAGTGAAACGGGACTAGCCGAAGGCTTCTACAATGAGCAGTTCTTC.

This clonotype was detected a few times. J is TRBJ2-7 and V is TRBV20-1; no reliable D call. This CDR3 has 12 amino acids. Germline values: CDR1 DFQATT, CDR2 SNEGSKA (reference sequence). Trimming took off 3 bases at V and 6 bases at J, with 12 bases between the two ends. For the CDR3, the DNA is TGCAGTGCTAGCCCCGGTGGAGTCGAGCAGTACTTC. Translating it yields CSASPGGVEQYF.

The CDR3 here is CSVRLAASYEQYF. As DNA, the CDR3 is TGCAGCGTTCGCCTAGCGGCCTCCTACGAGCAGTACTTC. This chain connects TRBV29-1 to TRBJ2-7; TRBD2 aligns across 7 bases. CDR3 size: 13 residues. Losses at the gene ends were 5 bases for V and 0 bases for J; bases not matched to a gene: 4. Looked up from germline, CDR1 is SQVTM and CDR2 is ANQGSEA.

The rearrangement joins TRBV10-3 to TRBJ2-5; D unclear. Germline CDR1 and CDR2: ENHRY and SYGVKD. Trimming pared 0 bases from V and 11 bases from J, leaving 10 bases between. The CDR3 has 12 amino acids. The CDR3 region is CAISESGNEQYF. The CDR3 coding sequence is TGTGCCATCAGTGAGTCTGGAAATGAGCAGTACTTC.

This clonotype was seen a few times. This chain connects TRBV20-1 to TRBJ2-3, with 7 positions matching TRBD2. The CDR3 length is 15 residues. Germline V gives CDR1 DFQATT, CDR2 SNEGSKA (reference sequence). With 5 bases clipped from V and 2 bases from J, the junction kept 10 bases outside the gene matches. The CDR3 reads CSAERAGEATDTQYF. CDR3 in DNA: TGCAGTGCTGAAAGGGCGGGGGAAGCCACAGATACGCAGTATTTT.

This clonotype was counted only a few times. This chain links TRBV6-2 or TRBV6-3 with TRBJ2-5, with TRBD2 matching 13 bases. The last part of the DNA fits TRBJ2-7 better; the J call may be wrong. CDR1 is MNHEY and CDR2 is SVGEGT in the germline V gene. This CDR3 region has 16 residues. DNA for the CDR3: TGTGCCAGCAGTTGGGGGACTAGCGGGGATCCCTACGAGCAGTACTTC. Protein product: CASSWGTSGDPYEQYF.

The chain has TRBV29-1 and TRBJ2-1; 11 bases match TRBD2. The CDR3 is 14 residues long. The germline V gene has CDR1 SQVTM and CDR2 ANQGSEA. The V segment lost 5 bases and the J segment 1 base; nucleotides outside the gene matches: 1. The CDR3 region has the DNA TGCAGCGTTTCTAGCGGGAGGTCCTACAATGAGCAGTTCTTC. This sequence encodes CSVSSGRSYNEQFF.

The V gene is TRBV6-1, the J gene TRBJ2-5; TRBD2 agrees at 11 bases. V lost 3 bases and J lost 1; bases outside the gene matches: 7. The length of the CDR3 is 17 residues. Germline CDR1 is MNHNS and CDR2 is SASEGT. The CDR3, as DNA: TGTGCCAGCAGTGAGGTCTTGACTAGCGGGATCCAAGAGACCCAGTACTTC. It encodes CASSEVLTSGIQETQYF.

This clonotype was detected once. The chain recombines TRBV5-1 with TRBJ1-1; weak D call: TRBD1 (6 bases). The CDR3 spans 16 residues. V lost 5 bases to trimming and J lost 6 bases, with 23 bases between them. Germline CDR1 SGHRS, CDR2 YFSETQ. CDR3 coding DNA: TGCGCCAGCAGTTATGGACTTCGGCAGGGGAGCGCTGAAGCTTTCTTT. Translated: CASSYGLRQGSAEAFF.